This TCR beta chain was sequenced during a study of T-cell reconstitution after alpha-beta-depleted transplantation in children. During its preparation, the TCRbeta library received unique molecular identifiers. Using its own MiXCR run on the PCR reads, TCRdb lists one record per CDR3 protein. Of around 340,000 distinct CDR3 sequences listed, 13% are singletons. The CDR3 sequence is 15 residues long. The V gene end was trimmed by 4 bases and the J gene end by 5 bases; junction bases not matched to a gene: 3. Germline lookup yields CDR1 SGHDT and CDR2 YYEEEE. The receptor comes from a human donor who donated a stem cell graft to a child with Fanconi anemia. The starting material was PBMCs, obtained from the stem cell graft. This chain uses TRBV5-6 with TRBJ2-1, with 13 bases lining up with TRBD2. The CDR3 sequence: CASSPGTSGDNEQFF. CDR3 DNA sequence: TGTGCCAGCAGCCCCGGGACTAGCGGGGACAATGAGCAGTTCTTC.